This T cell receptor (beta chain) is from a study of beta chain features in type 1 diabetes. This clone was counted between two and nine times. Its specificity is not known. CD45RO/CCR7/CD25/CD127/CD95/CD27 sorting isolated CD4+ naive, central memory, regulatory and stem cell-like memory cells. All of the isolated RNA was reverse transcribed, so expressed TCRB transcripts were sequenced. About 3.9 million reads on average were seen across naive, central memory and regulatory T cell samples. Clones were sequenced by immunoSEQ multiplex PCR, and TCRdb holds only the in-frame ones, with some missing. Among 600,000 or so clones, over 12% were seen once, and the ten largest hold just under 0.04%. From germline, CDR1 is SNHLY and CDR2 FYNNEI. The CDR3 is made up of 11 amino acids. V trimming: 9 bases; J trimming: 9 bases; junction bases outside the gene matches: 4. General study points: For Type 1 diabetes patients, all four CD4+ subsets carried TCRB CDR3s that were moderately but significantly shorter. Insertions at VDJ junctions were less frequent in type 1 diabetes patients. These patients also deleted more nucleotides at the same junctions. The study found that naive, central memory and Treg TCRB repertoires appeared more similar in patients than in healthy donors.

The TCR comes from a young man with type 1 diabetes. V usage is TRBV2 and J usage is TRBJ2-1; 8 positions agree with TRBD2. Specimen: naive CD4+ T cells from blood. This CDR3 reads CASPAGGEQFF. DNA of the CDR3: TGTGCCAGTCCCGCGGGGGGTGAGCAGTTCTTC.